The 25 T cell receptor beta chains presented below share a single source sample, sequenced in a study of blood T cell repertoires in COVID-19. Using immunoSEQ multiplex PCR, the repertoire was profiled, and TCRdb retains in-frame clones only, with some absent. The table has 120,000 to 150,000 clones, about 87% seen once; the top ten hold roughly 28%. The sequencing input was peripheral blood. The origin of the receptors is a human donor in a cohort sampled during active COVID-19.

Comment on this clone: One junction end disagrees with the germline gene, perhaps due to a read error. V and J are TRBV6-2 or TRBV6-3 and TRBJ2-7; D not resolved. The CDR3 runs 10 residues. From germline, CDR1 is MNHEY and CDR2 SVGEGT. In DNA form, the CDR3 reads TGTGCCAGCAGTTACGGGCCTCCAGGCTTC. Encoded protein: CASSYGPPGF.

In its sample, this clone was seen once. This chain uses TRBV27 with TRBJ2-3; TRBD1 agrees at 9 bases. The V segment lost 0 bases and the J segment 2 bases; nucleotides outside the gene matches: 3. The V gene's germline CDR1 is MNHEY and CDR2 SMNVEV (reference sequence). This CDR3 region has 16 residues. CDR3 sequence (DNA): TGTGCCAGCAGTTTATCGACAGGGGGGATCACAGATACGCAGTATTTT. Translating gives CASSLSTGGITDTQYF.

CDR3 residues: CSVEDQSGIYSNQPQHF. Here the CDR3 DNA reads TGCAGCGTTGAAGATCAATCAGGAATTTATAGCAATCAGCCCCAGCATTTT. The chain uses TRBV29-1 and TRBJ1-5; the D is unclear. The CDR3 consists of 17 residues. Germline CDR1 SQVTM, CDR2 ANQGSEA. V dropped 0 bases and J dropped 0 bases, with 15 bases sitting between them.

The V call is TRBV5-1, the J call TRBJ1-5; tentative D call: TRBD1 (5 bases). The CDR3 consists of 16 residues. The germline CDR1 and CDR2 sequences are SGHRS and YFSETQ. Trimming took 4 bases from V and 3 from J, leaving 17 bases between them. The CDR3 here is CASSLGFRDSNQPQHF. The CDR3 coding sequence is TGCGCCAGCAGCCTAGGCTTCCGGGACTCCAATCAGCCCCAGCATTTT.

The CDR3 sequence is CASSQPGGGSPLHF. CDR3 DNA: TGTGCCAGCAGTCAGCCAGGGGGCGGTTCACCCCTCCACTTT. The chain couples TRBV6-5 to TRBJ1-6; the match to TRBD1 covers 8 bases. Trimming at V came to 5 bases and at J to 9 bases, leaving 6 bases not matched to a gene. The germline CDR1 and CDR2 sequences are MNHEY and SVGAGI. This CDR3 has 14 amino acids.

This chain joins TRBV4-3 and TRBJ2-1, with 7 bases aligning to TRBD1. This CDR3 comprises 17 residues. V lost 0 bases to trimming and J lost 8 bases; unmatched junction nucleotides: 13. Germline values: CDR1 LGHNA, CDR2 YSLEER. The CDR3 DNA reads as TGCGCCAGCAGCCAAGAACCCCAGGGGGTTTGGACGGATGAGCAGTTCTTC. It yields the protein CASSQEPQGVWTDEQFF.

This clone has just one count. The chain recombines TRBV19 with TRBJ1-1; D not certain. The CDR3 spans 13 residues. V gave up 4 bases and J gave up 4 bases, with 10 bases separating them. Germline CDR1 reads LNHDA; CDR2 reads SQIVND (reference sequence). The CDR3 loop is CASSSQRPTEAFF. The CDR3 DNA follows: TGTGCCAGTAGTAGTCAGCGCCCCACTGAAGCTTTCTTT.

The J gene is TRBJ1-2, the V gene TRBV4-3, with D maybe TRBD1 (5 bases). This CDR3 contains 16 residues. Germline V lookup: CDR1 LGHNA, CDR2 YSLEER. The V and J ends lost 0 bases and 4 bases respectively, with 15 bases between them. The CDR3 DNA is TGCGCCAGCAGCCAAGATGGATCCAGTAGGGGCTATGGCTACACCTTC. It codes for CASSQDGSSRGYGYTF.

The chain joins TRBV3-1 (or the pseudogene TRBV3-2) to TRBJ2-7, with TRBD2 as a possible D gene (6 bases). The ends were cut back, 2 bases at V and 4 bases at J, with 15 bases in the middle. The CDR3 extends over 15 amino acids. Germline loops: CDR1 LGHDT, CDR2 YNNKEL (reference sequence). Here the CDR3 reads CASSQLGAGPYEQYF. DNA for the CDR3: TGTGCCAGCAGCCAACTAGGGGCGGGGCCTTACGAGCAGTACTTC.

The chain carries TRBV4-2 and TRBJ2-5; D unclear. CDR1 and CDR2 from the germline V gene are LGHNA and YNFKEQ. V dropped 4 bases and J dropped 4 bases, with 16 bases sitting between them. The CDR3 is 15 amino acids. The CDR3 region is CASSPSTTERETQYF. CDR3 bases: TGTGCCAGCAGCCCCTCGACCACCGAGCGAGAGACCCAGTACTTC.

The chain has TRBV3-1 (or the pseudogene TRBV3-2) and TRBJ2-2; 11 bases align to TRBD2. Germline V gene data show CDR1 as LGHDT and CDR2 as YNNKEL (reference sequence). V shed 6 bases, J shed 5 bases, and the junction held 8 bases outside the gene matches. The length of the CDR3 is 16 residues. In DNA form, the CDR3 reads TGTGCCAGCAGTCATAGCGGGGGGGCCTTGACCGGGGAGCTGTTTTTT. This encodes CASSHSGGALTGELFF.

This clone was observed once. This sequence joins TRBV7-2 and TRBJ2-5, with D perhaps matching TRBD2 (6 bases). The CDR3 sequence is 14 residues long. V dropped 3 bases and J dropped 1 base, with 9 bases sitting between them. Germline-derived CDR1 and CDR2 are SGHTA and FQGNSA. CDR3 sequence: CASSLGGAQETQYF. In DNA form, the CDR3 reads TGTGCCAGCAGCTTGGGCGGGGCCCAAGAGACCCAGTACTTC.

The chain joins TRBV21-1 to TRBJ1-2. TRBV21-1 is assigned pseudogene status. This CDR3 region has 15 residues. The CDR3 coding sequence is TGTGCCAGCAGAGCCCCTCGAGCGTTTAACTATGGCTACACCTTC. This encodes CASRAPRAFNYGYTF.

The CDR3 bases are TGCGCCAGCCACGATAGACAGGGGGCCGGGGAGCTGTTTTTT. It encodes CASHDRQGAGELFF. The chain is built from TRBV5-1 and TRBJ2-2; TRBD1 matches 9 bases. With 7 bases clipped from V and 6 bases from J, the junction kept 7 bases outside the gene matches. The CDR3 loop spans 14 amino acids. Germline assignment: CDR1 SGHRS and CDR2 YFSETQ.

V is TRBV3-1 (or the pseudogene TRBV3-2) and J is TRBJ1-1, with D unclear. The germline V gene has CDR1 LGHDT and CDR2 YNNKEL (reference sequence). This CDR3 comprises 13 residues. Trimming removed 6 bases from V and 1 base from J, with 9 bases in between. The CDR3 DNA sequence: TGTGCCAGCAGTCTAGCAGGGAACACTGAAGCTTTCTTT. It encodes CASSLAGNTEAFF.

The chain employs TRBV5-6 and TRBJ2-3; the D is unclear. The length of the CDR3 is 15 residues. Deletions cut 1 base from V and 0 bases from J, with 9 bases between. Germline lookup yields CDR1 SGHDT and CDR2 YYEEEE. The CDR3 DNA is TGTGCCAGCAGCTTGTTTGAGCCTAGCACAGATACGCAGTATTTT. Translation: CASSLFEPSTDTQYF.

The chain is built from TRBV5-5 and TRBJ1-1; 7 bases map to TRBD1. With 4 bases clipped from V and 0 bases from J, the junction kept 9 bases outside the gene matches. Germline CDR1 and CDR2: SGHKS and YYEKEE (reference sequence). The CDR3 totals 16 residues. CDR3 bases: TGTGCCAGCAGCCTTCGACAGGGTAGGGTGAACACTGAAGCTTTCTTT. This sequence encodes CASSLRQGRVNTEAFF.

The rearrangement joins TRBV18 to TRBJ1-6; possibly TRBD1 for D (6 bases). The CDR3 has 14 amino acids. With 5 bases removed from V and 8 bases from J, the gap between germline ends came to 13 bases. Looked up from germline, CDR1 is KGHSH and CDR2 is LQKENI. The CDR3 protein is CASSKGQGHSPLHF. CDR3 in DNA: TGTGCCAGCTCAAAGGGCCAGGGGCATTCACCCCTCCACTTT.

This chain joins TRBV4-3 and TRBJ2-7; D uncertain. CDR3 length equals 17 residues. V was pared by 2 bases and J by 0 bases, with 17 bases between. The germline CDR1 and CDR2 sequences are LGHNA and YSLEER. CDR3 region: CASSQPIGVEDSYEQYF. CDR3 nucleotide sequence: TGCGCCAGCAGCCAACCCATCGGAGTAGAGGACTCCTACGAGCAGTACTTC.

The V call is TRBV10-3, the J call TRBJ1-2, with D perhaps TRBD1 (6 bases). The CDR3 has 13 amino acids. CDR1 and CDR2 from the germline V gene are ENHRY and SYGVKD. V was clipped by 2 bases and J by 7 bases, with 11 bases between them. The CDR3 region has the DNA TGTGCCATCAGTGAGACATACAGGGCTGGCTACACCTTC. Amino acids: CAISETYRAGYTF.

Notes on this clone: The junction departs from germline at one end; a sequencing error may be responsible. This chain joins TRBV6-6 and TRBJ2-4; TRBD2 agrees at 7 bases. CDR3 length: 13 residues. Germline loops: CDR1 MNHNY, CDR2 SVGAGI (reference sequence). The CDR3 DNA sequence: TGTGCCAGCACCGTGGGGCGAGCGGGGAATAAGAACTTC. Residues: CASTVGRAGNKNF.

This sequence joins TRBV15 and TRBJ2-3; 8 bases are a match to TRBD2. Germline V gives CDR1 LNHNV, CDR2 YYDKDF (reference sequence). Trimming cost V 7 bases and J 0 bases; bases outside gene matches: 6. The CDR3 contains 15 residues. The CDR3 loop is CATTSGGASTDTQYF. As DNA, the CDR3 is TGTGCCACCACCTCCGGGGGGGCGAGCACAGATACGCAGTATTTT.

The chain employs TRBV9 and TRBJ2-7; 10 bases are a match to TRBD1. The CDR3 runs 14 residues. With V trimmed by 1 base and J by 5 bases, 3 bases remained unmatched. Looked up from germline, CDR1 is SGDLS and CDR2 is YYNGEE. As DNA, the CDR3 is TGTGCCAGCAGCGTACGGACAGGGGGTGACGAGCAGTACTTC. Residues: CASSVRTGGDEQYF.

Only one count was recorded for this clone. V and J are TRBV3-1 (or the pseudogene TRBV3-2) and TRBJ1-4; tentative D call: TRBD1 (5 bases). Trimming pared 8 bases from V and 2 bases from J, leaving 12 bases between. There are 14 residues in the CDR3. From germline, CDR1 is LGHDT and CDR2 YNNKEL (reference sequence). The CDR3 protein is CASAWGSTNEKLFF. The CDR3 nucleotides read TGTGCCAGCGCCTGGGGCAGTACTAATGAAAAACTGTTTTTT.

The J gene is TRBJ2-2, the V gene TRBV3-1 (or the pseudogene TRBV3-2); 8 nucleotides align to TRBD2. J lost 5 bases, V lost 3 bases, and 14 bases had no gene match. Germline CDR1 and CDR2: LGHDT and YNNKEL (reference sequence). CDR3 size: 18 residues. CDR3 sequence reads: CASSHGARRGGRTGELFF. CDR3 in DNA: TGTGCCAGCAGCCACGGGGCGCGCCGGGGGGGTCGGACCGGGGAGCTGTTTTTT.